The clone carrying this T cell receptor (beta chain) was observed at least ten times. Antigen unknown. The CDR3 runs 13 residues. Germline CDR1 DFQATT, CDR2 SNEGSKA (reference sequence). The V end lost 5 bases, the J end lost 7 bases, and 17 bases lay between the germline ends. This record comes from a study of T cells in Graves' hyperthyroidism and ophthalmopathy. Study results and limitations: Blood also held most thyroid clonotypes expanded beyond 0.001.

RNA transcripts yielded amplified TCR beta CDR3 regions. An initial round of RT-PCR targeting the TCR CDR3 relied on the HTBI primer set. TCRdb re-called the multiplex PCR reads through MiXCR, storing one row per CDR3 protein. Of 550,000 to 700,000 distinct CDR3 sequences detected, around 42% appear once; the ten largest clones hold around 20%. The sequence came from an adult woman with Graves' disease, either hyperthyroidism or ophthalmopathy (not recorded which). The sample taken for sequencing was peripheral blood or thyroid tissue (not recorded which). V usage is TRBV20-1 and J usage is TRBJ1-2; a weak D match, TRBD1 (5 bases). CDR3 in DNA: TGCAGTGCTGATCTCAGGGATTTCGGTGGCTACACCTTC. Its protein is CSADLRDFGGYTF.